The rows below give T cell receptor beta chains drawn from one sample of a study of cytomegalovirus exposure and HLA in healthy donors. Sequencing used immunoSEQ multiplex PCR; TCRdb keeps in-frame clones, though not all of them. The data contain approximately 180,000 clones, 75% to 85% of them singletons. Sequenced sample: PBMCs. These receptors all come from a woman aged 55-70 years in good health and CMV-seropositive. The CDR3 runs from the conserved cysteine through the conserved F or W. The D gene is left open where the match is weak. Some rows mark clone size as missing; the rest say once, few, many or name a class of expanded clone.

clone size: -
D gene: -
V gene: TRBV6-6
J gene: TRBJ2-5
CDR3 protein: CASSYMETQYF
CDR3 DNA: TGTGCCAGCAGTTATATGGAGACCCAGTACTTC

clone size: -
D gene: -
V gene: TRBV19
J gene: TRBJ1-5
CDR3 protein: CASSFLRGPQPQHF
CDR3 DNA: TGTGCCAGTAGTTTTTTAAGGGGTCCCCAGCCCCAGCATTTT

clone size: -
D gene: TRBD1
V gene: TRBV5-1
J gene: TRBJ1-3
CDR3 protein: CASSRTGAPFSGNTIYF
CDR3 DNA: TGCGCCAGCAGCCGGACAGGGGCCCCCTTCTCTGGAAACACCATATATTTT

clone size: -
D gene: TRBD1
V gene: TRBV7-2
J gene: TRBJ2-7
CDR3 protein: CASSLEGTGVHYEQYF
CDR3 DNA: TGTGCCAGCAGCTTAGAAGGGACAGGGGTACATTACGAGCAGTACTTC

clone size: once
D gene: TRBD1
V gene: TRBV5-6
J gene: TRBJ2-1
CDR3 protein: CASSLGPDRGLNNEQFF
CDR3 DNA: TGTGCCAGCAGCTTGGGGCCAGACAGGGGGTTGAACAATGAGCAGTTCTTC

clone size: -
D gene: -
V gene: TRBV5-4
J gene: TRBJ2-7
CDR3 protein: CASSLGPKLYEQYF
CDR3 DNA: TGTGCCAGCAGCTTGGGTCCAAAACTTTACGAGCAGTACTTC

clone size: -
D gene: -
V gene: TRBV19
J gene: TRBJ2-3
CDR3 protein: CASSMAGARTDTQYF
CDR3 DNA: TGTGCCAGTAGTATGGCAGGGGCCCGCACAGATACGCAGTATTTT

clone size: -
D gene: TRBD2
V gene: TRBV7-3
J gene: TRBJ2-1
CDR3 protein: CASSPAGTSGINEQFF
CDR3 DNA: TGTGCCAGCAGTCCTGCGGGGACTAGCGGGATCAATGAGCAGTTCTTC

clone size: -
D gene: TRBD1
V gene: TRBV18
J gene: TRBJ1-4
CDR3 protein: CASSPRGEPNEKLFF
CDR3 DNA: TGTGCCAGCTCACCCAGGGGGGAGCCTAATGAAAAACTGTTTTTT

clone size: -
D gene: -
V gene: TRBV28
J gene: TRBJ1-1
CDR3 protein: CASSLSSRDEAFF
CDR3 DNA: TGTGCCAGCAGTTTATCGAGCAGGGATGAAGCTTTCTTT

clone size: -
D gene: TRBD1
V gene: TRBV7-9
J gene: TRBJ1-1
CDR3 protein: CASSSPGQGAPEAFF
CDR3 DNA: TGTGCCAGCAGCTCGCCGGGACAGGGGGCCCCTGAAGCTTTCTTT

clone size: -
D gene: -
V gene: TRBV10-3
J gene: TRBJ2-1
CDR3 protein: CAINLGGGGYNEQFF
CDR3 DNA: TGTGCCATCAATTTGGGAGGGGGGGGCTACAATGAGCAGTTCTTC

clone size: -
D gene: TRBD2
V gene: TRBV9
J gene: TRBJ2-3
CDR3 protein: CASSLGLAGDTQYF
CDR3 DNA: TGTGCCAGCAGCCTCGGACTAGCGGGAGATACGCAGTATTTT

clone size: few
D gene: TRBD2
V gene: TRBV29-1
J gene: TRBJ2-2
CDR3 protein: CSAQTSGGSGELFF
CDR3 DNA: TGCAGCGCCCAGACTAGCGGGGGGTCCGGGGAGCTGTTTTTT